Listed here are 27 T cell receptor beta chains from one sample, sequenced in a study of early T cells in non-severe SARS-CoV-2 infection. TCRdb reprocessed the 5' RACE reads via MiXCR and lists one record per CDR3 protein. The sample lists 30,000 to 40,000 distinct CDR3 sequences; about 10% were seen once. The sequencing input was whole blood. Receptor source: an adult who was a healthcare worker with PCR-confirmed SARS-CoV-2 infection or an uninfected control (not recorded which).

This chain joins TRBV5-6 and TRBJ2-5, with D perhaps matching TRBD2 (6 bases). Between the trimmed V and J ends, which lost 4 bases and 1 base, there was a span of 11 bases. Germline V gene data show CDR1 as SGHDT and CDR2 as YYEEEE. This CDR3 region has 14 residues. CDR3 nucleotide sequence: TGTGCCAGCAGCGGGAGGAGGGCCCAAGAGACCCAGTACTTC. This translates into CASSGRRAQETQYF.

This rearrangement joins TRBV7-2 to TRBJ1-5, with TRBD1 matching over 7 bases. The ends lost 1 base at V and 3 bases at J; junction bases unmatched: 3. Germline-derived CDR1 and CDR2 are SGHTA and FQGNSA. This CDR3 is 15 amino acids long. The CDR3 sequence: CASSLEDRANQPQHF. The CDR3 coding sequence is TGTGCCAGCAGCTTAGAAGACAGGGCCAATCAGCCCCAGCATTTT.

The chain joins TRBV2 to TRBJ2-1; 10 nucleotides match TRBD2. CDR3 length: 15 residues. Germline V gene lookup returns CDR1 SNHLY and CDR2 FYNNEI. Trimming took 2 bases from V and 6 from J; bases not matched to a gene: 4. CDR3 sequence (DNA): TGTGCCAGCAGTGAATTCGCTAGCGGGGGCAATGAGCAGTTCTTC. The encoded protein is CASSEFASGGNEQFF.

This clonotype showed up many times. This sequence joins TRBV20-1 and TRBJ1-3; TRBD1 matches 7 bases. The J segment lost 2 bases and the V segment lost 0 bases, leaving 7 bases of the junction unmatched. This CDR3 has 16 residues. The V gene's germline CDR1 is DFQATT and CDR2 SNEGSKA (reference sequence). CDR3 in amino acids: CSARDHRQGTGNTIYF. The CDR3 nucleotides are TGCAGTGCTAGAGACCACCGACAGGGTACTGGAAACACCATATATTTT.

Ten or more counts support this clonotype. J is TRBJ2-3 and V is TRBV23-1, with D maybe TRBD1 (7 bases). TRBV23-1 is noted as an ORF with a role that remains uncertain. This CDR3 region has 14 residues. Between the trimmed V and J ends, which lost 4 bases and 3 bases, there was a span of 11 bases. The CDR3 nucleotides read TGCGCCAGCAGTCCGACAGGGAGGACAGATACGCAGTATTTT. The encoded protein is CASSPTGRTDTQYF.

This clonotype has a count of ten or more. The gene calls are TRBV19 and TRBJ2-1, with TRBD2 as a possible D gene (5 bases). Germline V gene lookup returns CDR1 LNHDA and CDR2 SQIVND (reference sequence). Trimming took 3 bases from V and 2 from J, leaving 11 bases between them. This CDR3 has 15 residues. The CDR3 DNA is TGTGCCAGTAGTATTGAGGGTTCCGCCTACAATGAGCAGTTCTTC. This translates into CASSIEGSAYNEQFF.

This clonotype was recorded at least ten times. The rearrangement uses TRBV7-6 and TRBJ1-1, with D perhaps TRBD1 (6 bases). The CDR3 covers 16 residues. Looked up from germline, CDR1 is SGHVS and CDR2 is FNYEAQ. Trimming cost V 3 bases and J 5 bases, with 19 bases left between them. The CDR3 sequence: CASSLGFVGGGTEAFF. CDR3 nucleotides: TGTGCCAGCAGCTTGGGATTCGTAGGGGGAGGGACTGAAGCTTTCTTT.

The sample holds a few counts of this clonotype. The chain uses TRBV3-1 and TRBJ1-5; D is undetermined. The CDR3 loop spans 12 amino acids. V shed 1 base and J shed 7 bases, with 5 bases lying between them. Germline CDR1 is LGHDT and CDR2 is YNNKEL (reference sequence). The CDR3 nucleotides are TGTGCCAGCAGCCAAGGGCACCAGCCCCAGCATTTT. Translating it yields CASSQGHQPQHF.

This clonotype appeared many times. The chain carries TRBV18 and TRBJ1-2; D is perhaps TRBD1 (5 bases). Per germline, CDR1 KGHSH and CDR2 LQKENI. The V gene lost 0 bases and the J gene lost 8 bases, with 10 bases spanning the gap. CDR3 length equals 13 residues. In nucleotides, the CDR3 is TGTGCCAGCTCACCACCGGGAGGGGAAGGCTACACCTTC. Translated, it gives CASSPPGGEGYTF.

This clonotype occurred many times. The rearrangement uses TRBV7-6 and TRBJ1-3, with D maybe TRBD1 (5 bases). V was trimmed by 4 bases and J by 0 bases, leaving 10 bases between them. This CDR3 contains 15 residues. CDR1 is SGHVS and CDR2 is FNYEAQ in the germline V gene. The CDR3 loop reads CASSSGPGSGNTIYF. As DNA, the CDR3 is TGTGCCAGCAGCTCGGGACCCGGCTCTGGAAACACCATATATTTT.

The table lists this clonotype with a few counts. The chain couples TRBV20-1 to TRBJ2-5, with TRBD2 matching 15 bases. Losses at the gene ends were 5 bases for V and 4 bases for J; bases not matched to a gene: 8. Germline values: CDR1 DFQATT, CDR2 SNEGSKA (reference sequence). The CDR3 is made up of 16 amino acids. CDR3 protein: CSAQGLAGGIGETQYF. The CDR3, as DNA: TGCAGTGCTCAAGGACTAGCGGGGGGGATCGGAGAGACCCAGTACTTC.

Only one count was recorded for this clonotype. Here the CDR3 reads CASSARTQGPRTDTQYF. The CDR3 DNA is TGTGCCAGCAGCGCCCGAACCCAGGGACCCCGCACAGATACGCAGTATTTT. The chain has TRBV9 and TRBJ2-3; perhaps D is TRBD1 or TRBD2 (5 bases each). V dropped 3 bases and J dropped 1 base, with 18 bases sitting between them. The CDR3 length is 17 residues. Germline values: CDR1 SGDLS, CDR2 YYNGEE.

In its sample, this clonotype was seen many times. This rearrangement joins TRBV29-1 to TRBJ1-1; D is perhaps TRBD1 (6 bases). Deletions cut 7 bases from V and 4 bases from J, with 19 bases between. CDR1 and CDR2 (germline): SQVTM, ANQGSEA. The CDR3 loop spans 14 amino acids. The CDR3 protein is CSAYTQGAGTEAFF. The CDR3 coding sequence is TGCAGCGCCTATACACAGGGAGCGGGCACTGAAGCTTTCTTT. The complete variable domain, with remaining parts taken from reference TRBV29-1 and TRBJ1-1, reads SAVISQKPSRDICQRGTSLTIQCQVDSQVTMMFWYRQQPGQSLTLIATANQGSEATYESGFVIDKFPISRPNLTFSTLTVSNMSPEDSSIYLCSAYTQGAGTEAFFGQGTRLTVV.

The CDR3 reads CAIGRGEGQPQHF. In DNA, the CDR3 is TGTGCCATTGGTAGGGGGGAAGGTCAGCCCCAGCATTTT. The chain has TRBV10-3 and TRBJ1-5, with TRBD1 as a possible D gene (6 bases). The CDR3 consists of 13 residues. Germline loops: CDR1 ENHRY, CDR2 SYGVKD. The germline V and J ends were trimmed by 9 bases and 6 bases, with 15 bases remaining between them.

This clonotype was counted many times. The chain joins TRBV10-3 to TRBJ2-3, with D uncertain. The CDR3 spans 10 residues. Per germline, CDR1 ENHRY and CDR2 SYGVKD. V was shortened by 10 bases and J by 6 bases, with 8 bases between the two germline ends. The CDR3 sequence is CATYRDTQYF. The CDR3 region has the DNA TGTGCCACTTATAGGGATACGCAGTATTTT.

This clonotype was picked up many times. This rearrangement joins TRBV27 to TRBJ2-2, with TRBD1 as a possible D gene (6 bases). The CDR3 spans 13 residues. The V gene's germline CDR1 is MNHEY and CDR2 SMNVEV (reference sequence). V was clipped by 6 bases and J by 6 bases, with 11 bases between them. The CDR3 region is CASRSTGSGELFF. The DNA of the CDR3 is TGTGCCAGCAGATCAACAGGGTCCGGGGAGCTGTTTTTT.

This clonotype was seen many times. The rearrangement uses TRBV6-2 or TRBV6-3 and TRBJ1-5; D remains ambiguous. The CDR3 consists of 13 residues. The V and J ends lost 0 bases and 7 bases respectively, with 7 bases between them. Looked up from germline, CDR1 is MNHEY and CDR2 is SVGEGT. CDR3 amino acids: CASSYSLRQPQHF. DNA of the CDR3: TGTGCCAGCAGTTACTCGTTACGGCAGCCCCAGCATTTT.

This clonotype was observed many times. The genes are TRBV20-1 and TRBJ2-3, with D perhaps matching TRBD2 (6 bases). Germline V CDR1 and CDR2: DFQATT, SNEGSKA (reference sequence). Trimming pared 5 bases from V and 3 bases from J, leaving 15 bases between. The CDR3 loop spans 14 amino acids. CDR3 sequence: CSAARLVETDTQYF. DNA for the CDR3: TGCAGTGCTGCCCGACTAGTGGAGACAGATACGCAGTATTTT.

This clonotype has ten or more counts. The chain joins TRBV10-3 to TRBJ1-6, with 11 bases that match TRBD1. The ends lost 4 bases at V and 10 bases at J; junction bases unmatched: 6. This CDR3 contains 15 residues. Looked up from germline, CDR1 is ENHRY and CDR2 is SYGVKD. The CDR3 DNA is TGTGCCATCAGTGCTGGACAGGGGGCGAGATCACCCCTCCACTTT. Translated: CAISAGQGARSPLHF.

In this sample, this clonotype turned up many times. The CDR3 bases are TGTGCCAGCTCACCCGACGGGAACACTGAAGCTTTCTTT. Protein product: CASSPDGNTEAFF. The chain couples TRBV18 to TRBJ1-1; the D is unclear. The CDR3 sequence is 13 residues long. V gave up 3 bases and J gave up 1 base, with 6 bases separating them. The germline gives CDR1 KGHSH, CDR2 LQKENI.

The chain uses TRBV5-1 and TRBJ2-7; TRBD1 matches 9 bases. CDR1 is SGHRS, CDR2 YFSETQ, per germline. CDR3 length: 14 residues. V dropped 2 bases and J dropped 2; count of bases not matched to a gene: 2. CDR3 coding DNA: TGCGCCAGCAGCTTCCGGACAGGGGCCTACGAGCAGTACTTC. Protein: CASSFRTGAYEQYF. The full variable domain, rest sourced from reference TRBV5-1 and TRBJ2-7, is KAGVTQTPRYLIKTRGQQVTLSCSPISGHRSVSWYQQTPGQGLQFLFEYFSETQRNKGNFPGRFSGRQFSNSRSEMNVSTLELGDSALYLCASSFRTGAYEQYFGPGTRLTVT.

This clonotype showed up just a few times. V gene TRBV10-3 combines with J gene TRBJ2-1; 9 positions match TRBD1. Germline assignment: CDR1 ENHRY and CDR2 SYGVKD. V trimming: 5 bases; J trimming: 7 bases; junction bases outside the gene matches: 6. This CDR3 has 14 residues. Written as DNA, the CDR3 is TGTGCCATCAGTAATCGACAGGGGGGGAATGAGCAGTTCTTC. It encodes CAISNRQGGNEQFF.

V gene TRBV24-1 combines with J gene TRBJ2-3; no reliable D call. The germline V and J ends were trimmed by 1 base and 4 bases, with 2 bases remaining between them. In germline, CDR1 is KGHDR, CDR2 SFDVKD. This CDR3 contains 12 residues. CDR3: CATSDFPDTQYF. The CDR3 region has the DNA TGTGCCACCAGTGATTTTCCAGATACGCAGTATTTT.

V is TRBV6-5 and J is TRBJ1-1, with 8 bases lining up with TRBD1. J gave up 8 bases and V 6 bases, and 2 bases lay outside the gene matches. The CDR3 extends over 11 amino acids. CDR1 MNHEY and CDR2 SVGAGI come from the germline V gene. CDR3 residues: CASSGQGEAFF. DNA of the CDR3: TGTGCCAGCAGCGGACAGGGAGAAGCTTTCTTT.

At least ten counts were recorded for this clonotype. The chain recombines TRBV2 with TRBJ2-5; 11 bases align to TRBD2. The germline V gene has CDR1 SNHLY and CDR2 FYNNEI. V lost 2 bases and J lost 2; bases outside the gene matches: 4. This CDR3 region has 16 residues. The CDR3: CASSERASGGQETQYF. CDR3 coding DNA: TGTGCCAGCAGTGAAAGGGCTAGCGGGGGGCAAGAGACCCAGTACTTC.

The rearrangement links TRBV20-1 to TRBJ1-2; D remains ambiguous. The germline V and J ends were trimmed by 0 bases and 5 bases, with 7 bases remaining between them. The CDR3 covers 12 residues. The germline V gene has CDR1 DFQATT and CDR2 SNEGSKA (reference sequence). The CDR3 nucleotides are TGCAGTGCTAGAGATTGGGGTTATGGCTACACCTTC. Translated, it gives CSARDWGYGYTF.

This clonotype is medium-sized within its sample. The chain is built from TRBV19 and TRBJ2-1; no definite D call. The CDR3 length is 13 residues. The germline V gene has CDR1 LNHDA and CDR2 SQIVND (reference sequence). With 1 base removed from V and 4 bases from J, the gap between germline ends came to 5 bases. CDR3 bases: TGTGCCAGTAGTATAGGGGGATACAATGAGCAGTTCTTC. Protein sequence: CASSIGGYNEQFF.